This TCR beta chain was captured by sequencing in a study of T cells after yellow fever vaccination. This clonotype was picked up many times. No antigen is known for it. Findings and caveats of the study: Peak timing came faster in the weaker secondary response, day 5 versus 15. Boosting was followed by the reappearance of most primary-vaccination clones (under 97% CD4, 85% to 90% CD8).

The CDR3 loop spans 14 amino acids. The germline CDR1 and CDR2 sequences are SGHTA and FQGNSA. V trimming: 4 bases; J trimming: 4 bases; junction bases outside the gene matches: 7. The TCR cDNA carried a universal primer site and UMIs from 5'RACE template switching. TCRdb analysed the 5' RACE reads with MiXCR anew, one entry per CDR3 protein. The table lists 250,000 or so distinct CDR3 sequences, 6.9% of them singletons. This receptor was taken from a man aged 25-45 years who received the YFV17D yellow fever vaccine. The material sequenced was CD4+ T cells sorted from PBMCs, taken 15 days after the yellow fever booster vaccination. The V gene is TRBV7-2, the J gene TRBJ2-7, with 7 nucleotides matching TRBD2. Here the CDR3 reads CASSYQRDPYEQYF. The CDR3 DNA sequence: TGTGCCAGCAGCTACCAGCGGGACCCATACGAGCAGTACTTC.